The 24 T cell receptor beta chains reported below all come from one sample, sequenced in a study of blood T cell repertoires in COVID-19. The data were produced by immunoSEQ multiplex PCR, yet TCRdb's version contains in-frame clones alone and is incomplete. The data hold approximately 300,000 clones, with 85% to 90% observed a single time. Sequenced material: peripheral blood. The receptors were sampled from a woman younger than 45 with COVID-19, enrolled during active disease.

The V and J genes are TRBV5-1 and TRBJ2-6; 7 nucleotides line up with TRBD1. J was trimmed by 0 bases and V by 1 base; bases with no gene match: 7. This CDR3 has 18 residues. Looked up from germline, CDR1 is SGHRS and CDR2 is YFSETQ. As DNA, the CDR3 is TGCGCCAGCAGCTTGATGACAGGACAGGCCTCTGGGGCCAACGTCCTGACTTTC. It codes for CASSLMTGQASGANVLTF.

This chain joins TRBV6-2 or TRBV6-3 and TRBJ2-3, with 8 bases matching TRBD2. CDR3 length: 14 residues. CDR1 is MNHEY and CDR2 is SVGEGT in the germline V gene. V was pared by 8 bases and J by 4 bases, with 8 bases of the junction left unmatched. Here the CDR3 reads CASRPAGEADTQYF. Written as DNA, the CDR3 is TGTGCCAGCCGCCCAGCGGGAGAGGCAGATACGCAGTATTTT.

The V call is TRBV7-9, the J call TRBJ2-7; D may be TRBD1 (6 bases). V lost 4 bases and J lost 5, with 24 bases in between. Per germline, CDR1 SEHNR and CDR2 FQNEAQ (reference sequence). The CDR3 is made up of 17 amino acids. The CDR3: CASSYLGSQGVSHEQYF. Written as DNA, the CDR3 is TGTGCCAGCAGCTATCTTGGGTCACAGGGAGTTTCCCACGAGCAGTACTTC.

The genes are TRBV10-3 and TRBJ2-2; 8 nucleotides match TRBD2. CDR3 length: 14 residues. Germline lookup yields CDR1 ENHRY and CDR2 SYGVKD. V gave up 10 bases and J gave up 0 bases; unmatched junction bases: 4. In DNA, the CDR3 is TGTGCCACGGCGGGAGGCACGAACACCGGGGAGCTGTTTTTT. It codes for CATAGGTNTGELFF.

This clone was recorded once. The chain recombines TRBV19 with TRBJ2-3; 8 nucleotides line up with TRBD1. Germline CDR1 reads LNHDA; CDR2 reads SQIVND (reference sequence). J gave up 1 base and V 4 bases, and 7 bases lay outside the gene matches. This CDR3 region has 16 residues. This CDR3 is CASSTDREVGTDTQYF. The CDR3 region has the DNA TGTGCCAGTAGTACGGACAGGGAGGTCGGCACAGATACGCAGTATTTT.

In this sample, this clone turned up a few times. The CDR3 reads CASSYGLGTDTQYF. CDR3 in DNA: TGTGCCAGCAGCTATGGACTAGGCACAGATACGCAGTATTTT. The chain employs TRBV28 and TRBJ2-3; 7 nucleotides agree with TRBD2. CDR3 length equals 14 residues. Germline V gene sequence: CDR1 MDHEN, CDR2 SYDVKM. The junction had 4 bases not matched to a gene; V was cut back by 6 bases and J by 1 base.

J is TRBJ1-5 and V is TRBV7-8; D not certain. The CDR3 consists of 13 residues. Germline assignment: CDR1 SGHVS and CDR2 FQNEAQ. V lost 4 bases to trimming and J lost 1 base, with 5 bases between them. The CDR3 here is CASSWASNQPQHF. DNA for the CDR3: TGTGCCAGCAGCTGGGCAAGCAATCAGCCCCAGCATTTT. Supplemented by reference TRBV7-8 and TRBJ1-5, the full variable domain reads GAGVSQSPRYKVAKRGQDVALRCDPISGHVSLFWYQQALGQGPEFLTYFQNEAQLDKSGLPSDRFFAERPEGSVSTLKIQRTQQEDSAVYLCASSWASNQPQHFGDGTRLSIL.

CDR3 sequence reads: CASSQIRGLVTEAFF. In DNA form, the CDR3 reads TGTGCCAGTAGCCAAATAAGGGGGCTGGTCACTGAAGCTTTCTTT. The rearrangement uses TRBV19 and TRBJ1-1; 7 positions agree with TRBD1. The CDR3 sequence is 15 residues long. Looked up from germline, CDR1 is LNHDA and CDR2 is SQIVND (reference sequence). Trimming cost V 6 bases and J 4 bases; bases outside gene matches: 11.

The J gene is TRBJ1-5, the V gene TRBV20-1; 7 bases are a match to TRBD1. Losses at the gene ends were 3 bases for V and 5 bases for J; bases not matched to a gene: 4. This CDR3 has 13 amino acids. The germline CDR1 and CDR2 sequences are DFQATT and SNEGSKA (reference sequence). The DNA of the CDR3 is TGCAGTGCTAGTCAGGGGGTCGATCAGCCCCAGCATTTT. Its translation: CSASQGVDQPQHF.

The chain has TRBV7-2 and TRBJ2-6; D uncertain. Germline CDR1 is SGHTA and CDR2 is FQGNSA. The CDR3 consists of 14 residues. Trimming took 0 bases from V and 4 from J, leaving 4 bases between them. The CDR3: CASSLAGGANVLTF. The CDR3 nucleotides read TGTGCCAGCAGCTTAGCCGGGGGGGCCAACGTCCTGACTTTC.

The rearrangement joins TRBV29-1 to TRBJ2-1, with TRBD1 matching 9 bases. The CDR3 totals 11 residues. The germline gives CDR1 SQVTM, CDR2 ANQGSEA. V trimming: 6 bases; J trimming: 10 bases; junction bases outside the gene matches: 4. CDR3 protein: CSVGTGNEQFF. CDR3 DNA sequence: TGCAGCGTCGGGACAGGGAACGAGCAGTTCTTC.

The table lists this clone with a count of one. J is TRBJ2-3 and V is TRBV4-1; 10 bases agree with TRBD1. The trim removed 4 bases at V and 4 bases at J, leaving 11 bases unmatched. From germline, CDR1 is MGHRA and CDR2 YSYEKL. The CDR3 contains 17 residues. Here the CDR3 reads CASSRSRQGATADTQYF. CDR3 DNA sequence: TGCGCCAGCAGCCGATCACGACAGGGGGCGACCGCAGATACGCAGTATTTT.

This clone has only one observation. V is TRBV5-6 and J is TRBJ1-1; possibly TRBD1 for D (6 bases). CDR3 length equals 14 residues. V shed 4 bases and J shed 1 base, with 11 bases lying between them. CDR1 and CDR2 (germline): SGHDT, YYEEEE. CDR3 residues: CASSPWTENTEAFF. CDR3 nucleotides: TGTGCCAGCAGCCCATGGACAGAGAACACTGAAGCTTTCTTT.

The chain carries TRBV6-1 and TRBJ2-7; D is possibly TRBD1 (5 bases). CDR3 length equals 15 residues. V lost 1 base and J lost 3, with 13 bases in between. Germline V gene data show CDR1 as MNHNS and CDR2 as SASEGT. CDR3 loop: CASSEGTGTHYEQYF. The CDR3 DNA follows: TGTGCCAGCAGTGAAGGAACAGGAACTCACTACGAGCAGTACTTC.

This rearrangement joins TRBV30 to TRBJ2-1; D may be TRBD2 (6 bases). The germline V and J ends were trimmed by 2 bases and 7 bases, with 9 bases remaining between them. The CDR3 extends over 12 amino acids. Germline V gene data show CDR1 as GTSNPN and CDR2 as SVGIG (reference sequence). This CDR3 reads CAWSLGLNEQFF. The CDR3, as DNA: TGTGCCTGGAGTCTGGGACTGAATGAGCAGTTCTTC.

The gene calls are TRBV7-2 and TRBJ2-2, with 10 bases identical to TRBD2. The J segment lost 4 bases and the V segment lost 5 bases, leaving 10 bases of the junction unmatched. The length of the CDR3 is 17 residues. Germline CDR1 SGHTA, CDR2 FQGNSA. The CDR3, as DNA: TGTGCCAGCAGCCGCCTGCTAGCGGGAGTGTCCACCGGGGAGCTGTTTTTT. It specifies CASSRLLAGVSTGELFF.

The chain recombines TRBV28 with TRBJ1-2; TRBD1 agrees at 9 bases. Germline trimming cut 5 bases from V and 5 bases from J; bases unmatched to any gene: 3. CDR3 size: 13 residues. CDR1 is MDHEN and CDR2 is SYDVKM in the germline V gene. CDR3 region: CASSAGTGYGYTF. CDR3 nucleotides: TGTGCCAGCAGTGCCGGGACAGGGTATGGCTACACCTTC.

The chain uses TRBV11-1 and TRBJ1-4, with 9 bases identical to TRBD1. Trimming cost V 5 bases and J 10 bases; bases outside gene matches: 8. The CDR3 is 14 amino acids. Per the germline V gene, CDR1 is SGHAT and CDR2 is FQDESV (reference sequence). The CDR3 bases are TGTGCCAGCAGCCCCGGGACAGGGTTTCGAAAACTGTTTTTT. This encodes CASSPGTGFRKLFF.

The chain joins TRBV25-1 to TRBJ2-6; TRBD2 might be the D (6 bases). Deletions cut 4 bases from V and 3 bases from J, with 10 bases between. The CDR3 is made up of 15 amino acids. The germline gives CDR1 MGHDK, CDR2 SYGVNS. The CDR3, as DNA: TGTGCCAGCAGTGGGAGGGGAGTTGGGGCCAACGTCCTGACTTTC. It encodes CASSGRGVGANVLTF.

This chain links TRBV7-9 with TRBJ2-3; 11 bases map to TRBD2. The V and J ends lost 3 bases and 2 bases, in that order; junction bases with no gene match: 1. Germline assignment: CDR1 SEHNR and CDR2 FQNEAQ (reference sequence). The CDR3 has 15 residues. The CDR3 here is CASSFSGRATDTQYF. The CDR3, as DNA: TGTGCCAGCAGCTTTAGCGGGAGGGCCACAGATACGCAGTATTTT. The entire variable domain, with the rest obtained from reference TRBV7-9 and TRBJ2-3, is as follows: DTGVSQNPRHKITKRGQNVTFRCDPISEHNRLYWYRQTLGQGPEFLTYFQNEAQLEKSRLLSDRFSAERPKGSFSTLEIQRTEQGDSAMYLCASSFSGRATDTQYFGPGTRLTVL.

A note on this clone: Other DNA sequences in the sample encode the same CDR3. V and J are TRBV6-4 and TRBJ2-1, with D possibly being TRBD2 (6 bases). Germline V gene sequence: CDR1 MRHNA, CDR2 SNTAGT. The CDR3 contains 15 residues. V was shortened by 0 bases and J by 0 bases, with 6 bases between the two germline ends. This CDR3 is CASSDSSGSYNEQFF. CDR3 sequence (DNA): TGTGCCAGCAGTGACTCTAGCGGCTCCTACAATGAGCAGTTCTTC.

This clone was recorded once. V usage is TRBV5-6 and J usage is TRBJ2-5; 9 bases agree with TRBD1. CDR3 length equals 14 residues. The germline gives CDR1 SGHDT, CDR2 YYEEEE. Trimming removed 5 bases from V and 4 bases from J; junction bases left unmatched: 6. The CDR3, as DNA: TGTGCCAGCAGTACAACAGGGGGCGCAGAGACCCAGTACTTC. This translates into CASSTTGGAETQYF.

A few counts support this clone. The chain links TRBV7-9 to TRBJ1-2; 7 bases fit TRBD1. Germline CDR1 and CDR2: SEHNR and FQNEAQ (reference sequence). The CDR3 has 11 residues. The V and J ends lost 6 bases and 7 bases, in that order; junction bases with no gene match: 2. The CDR3 region has the DNA TGTGCCAGCAGAAACAGGGGTGGCTACACCTTC. It is translated as CASRNRGGYTF. Drawing the rest from reference TRBV7-9 and TRBJ1-2, the complete variable domain is DTGVSQNPRHKITKRGQNVTFRCDPISEHNRLYWYRQTLGQGPEFLTYFQNEAQLEKSRLLSDRFSAERPKGSFSTLEIQRTEQGDSAMYLCASRNRGGYTFGSGTRLTVV.

This clone was detected once. The chain combines TRBV12-3 or TRBV12-4 with TRBJ1-2, with D uncertain. V gave up 3 bases and J gave up 8 bases, with 4 bases separating them. CDR3 size: 10 residues. DNA of the CDR3: TGTGCCAGCAGTTTCTACGGCTACACCTTC. This gives the protein CASSFYGYTF.